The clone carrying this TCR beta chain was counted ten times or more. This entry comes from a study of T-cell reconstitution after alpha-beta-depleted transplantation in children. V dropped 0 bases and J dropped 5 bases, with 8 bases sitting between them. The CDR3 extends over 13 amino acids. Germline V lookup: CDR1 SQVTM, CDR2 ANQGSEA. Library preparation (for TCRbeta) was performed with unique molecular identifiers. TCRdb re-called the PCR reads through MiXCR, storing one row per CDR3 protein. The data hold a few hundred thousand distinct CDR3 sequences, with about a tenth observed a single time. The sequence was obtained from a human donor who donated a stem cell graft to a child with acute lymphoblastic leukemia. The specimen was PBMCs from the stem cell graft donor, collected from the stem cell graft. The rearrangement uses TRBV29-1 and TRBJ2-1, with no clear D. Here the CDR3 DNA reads TGCAGCGTTGAAGAGGGAACCCACAATGAGCAGTTCTTC. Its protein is CSVEEGTHNEQFF.